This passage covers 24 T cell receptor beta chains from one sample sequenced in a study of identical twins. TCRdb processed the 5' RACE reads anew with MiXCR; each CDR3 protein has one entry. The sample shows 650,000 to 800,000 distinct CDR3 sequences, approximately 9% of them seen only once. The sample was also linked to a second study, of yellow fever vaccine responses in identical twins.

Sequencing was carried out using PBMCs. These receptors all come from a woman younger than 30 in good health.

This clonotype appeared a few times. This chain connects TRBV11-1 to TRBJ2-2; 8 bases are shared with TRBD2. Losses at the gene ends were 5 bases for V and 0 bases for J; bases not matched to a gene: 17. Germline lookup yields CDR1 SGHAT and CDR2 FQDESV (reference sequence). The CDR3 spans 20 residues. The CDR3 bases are TGTGCCAGCAGCCAGACCACCCCCACGAGCGGGGGTCCGAACACCGGGGAGCTGTTTTTT. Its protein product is CASSQTTPTSGGPNTGELFF.

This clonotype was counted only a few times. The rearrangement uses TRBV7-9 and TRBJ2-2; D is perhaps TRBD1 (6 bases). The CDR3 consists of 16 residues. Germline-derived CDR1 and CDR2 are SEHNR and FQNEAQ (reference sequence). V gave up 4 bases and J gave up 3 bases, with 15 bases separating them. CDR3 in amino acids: CASSSQWDTDTGELFF. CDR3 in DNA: TGTGCCAGCAGCTCCCAGTGGGACACCGACACCGGGGAGCTGTTTTTT.

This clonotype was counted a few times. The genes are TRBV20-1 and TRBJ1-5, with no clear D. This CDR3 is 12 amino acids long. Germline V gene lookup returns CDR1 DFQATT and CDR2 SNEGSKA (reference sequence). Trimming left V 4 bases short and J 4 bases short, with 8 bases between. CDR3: CSATVSNQPQHF. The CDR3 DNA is TGCAGTGCTACAGTTTCTAATCAGCCCCAGCATTTT.

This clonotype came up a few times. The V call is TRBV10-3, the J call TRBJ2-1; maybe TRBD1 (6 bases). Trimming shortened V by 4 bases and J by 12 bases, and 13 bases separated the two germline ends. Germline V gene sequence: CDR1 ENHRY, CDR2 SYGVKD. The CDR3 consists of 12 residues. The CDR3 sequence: CAISGNREAQFF. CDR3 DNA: TGTGCCATCAGTGGAAACAGGGAAGCGCAGTTCTTC.

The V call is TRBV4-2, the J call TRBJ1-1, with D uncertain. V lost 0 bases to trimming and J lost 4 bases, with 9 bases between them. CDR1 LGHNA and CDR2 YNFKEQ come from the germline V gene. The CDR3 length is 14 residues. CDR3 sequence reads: CASSQDRWGTEAFF. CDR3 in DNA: TGTGCCAGCAGCCAAGACCGGTGGGGCACTGAAGCTTTCTTT.

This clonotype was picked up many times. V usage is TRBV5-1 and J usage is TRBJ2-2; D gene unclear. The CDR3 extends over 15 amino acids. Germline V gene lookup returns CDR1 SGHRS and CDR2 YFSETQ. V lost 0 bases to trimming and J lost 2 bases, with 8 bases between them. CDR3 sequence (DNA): TGCGCCAGCAGCTTGGGCAGAATAAACACCGGGGAGCTGTTTTTT. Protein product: CASSLGRINTGELFF.

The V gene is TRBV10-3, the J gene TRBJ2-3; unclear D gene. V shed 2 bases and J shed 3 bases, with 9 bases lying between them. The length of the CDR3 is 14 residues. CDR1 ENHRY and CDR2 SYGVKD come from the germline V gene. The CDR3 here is CAISEGRPTDTQYF. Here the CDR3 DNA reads TGTGCCATCAGTGAGGGCAGGCCTACAGATACGCAGTATTTT.

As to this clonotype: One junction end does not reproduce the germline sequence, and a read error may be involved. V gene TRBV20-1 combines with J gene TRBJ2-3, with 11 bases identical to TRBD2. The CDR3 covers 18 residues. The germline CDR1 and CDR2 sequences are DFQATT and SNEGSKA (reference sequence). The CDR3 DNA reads TGCAGTGCTAGAGAGATTATAGCGGGAGGGCCCTCCACAGCTACGCAGTATTTT. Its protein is CSAREIIAGGPSTATQYF.

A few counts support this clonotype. The CDR3 loop reads CASSYRVRENEQYF. CDR3 DNA sequence: TGTGCCAGCAGTTACCGGGTGAGGGAAAACGAGCAGTACTTC. The chain joins TRBV6-2 or TRBV6-3 to TRBJ2-7; D is possibly TRBD2 (5 bases). Trimming took off 2 bases at V and 5 bases at J, with 13 bases between the two ends. This CDR3 is built from 14 residues. Germline CDR1 and CDR2: MNHEY and SVGEGT.

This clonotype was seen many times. The CDR3 DNA reads as TGTGCCAGCAGCACACGACAGGGGGCTTCTACCGGGGAGCTGTTTTTT. This sequence encodes CASSTRQGASTGELFF. The V call is TRBV7-6, the J call TRBJ2-2; 10 bases align to TRBD1. CDR3 length: 16 amino acids. After removal of 5 bases from V and 5 bases from J, the junction contained 8 bases not matched to a gene. Looked up from germline, CDR1 is SGHVS and CDR2 is FNYEAQ.

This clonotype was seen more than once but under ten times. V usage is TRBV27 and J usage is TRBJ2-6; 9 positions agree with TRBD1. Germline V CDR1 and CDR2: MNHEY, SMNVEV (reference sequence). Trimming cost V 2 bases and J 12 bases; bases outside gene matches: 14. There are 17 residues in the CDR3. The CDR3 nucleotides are TGTGCCAGCAGTTTAGTCCATCGACAGGGGGTACAAGGCGTCCTGACTTTC. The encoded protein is CASSLVHRQGVQGVLTF.

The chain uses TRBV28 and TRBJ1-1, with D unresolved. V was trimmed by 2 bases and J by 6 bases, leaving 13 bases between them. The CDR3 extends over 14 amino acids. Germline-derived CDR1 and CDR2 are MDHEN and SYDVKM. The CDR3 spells CASSLRAPRSEAFF. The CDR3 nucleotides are TGTGCCAGCAGTTTAAGGGCCCCCCGTTCTGAAGCTTTCTTT.

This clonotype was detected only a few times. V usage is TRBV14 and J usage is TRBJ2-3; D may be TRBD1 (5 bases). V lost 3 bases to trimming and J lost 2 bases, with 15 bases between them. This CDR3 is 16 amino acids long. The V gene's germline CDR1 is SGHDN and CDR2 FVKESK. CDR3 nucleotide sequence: TGTGCCAGCAGCCATAAGTGGTACAGGTTCACAGATACGCAGTATTTT. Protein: CASSHKWYRFTDTQYF.

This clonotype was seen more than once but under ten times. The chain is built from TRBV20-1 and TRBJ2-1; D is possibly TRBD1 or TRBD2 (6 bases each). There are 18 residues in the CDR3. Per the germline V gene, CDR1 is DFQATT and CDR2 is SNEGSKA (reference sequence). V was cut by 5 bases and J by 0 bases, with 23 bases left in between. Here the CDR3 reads CSAEGGGRRLVSYNEQFF. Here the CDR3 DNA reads TGCAGTGCTGAGGGGGGCGGACGCCGGTTGGTCTCCTACAATGAGCAGTTCTTC.

The CDR3 DNA reads as TGTGCCAGCTCTCCGGGACTAGCGTCCCTCAATGAGCAGTTCTTC. Translated: CASSPGLASLNEQFF. This sequence joins TRBV18 and TRBJ2-1; 10 bases are shared with TRBD2. Germline V gene sequence: CDR1 KGHSH, CDR2 LQKENI. V shed 6 bases, J shed 6 bases, and the junction held 8 bases outside the gene matches. CDR3 length: 15 residues.

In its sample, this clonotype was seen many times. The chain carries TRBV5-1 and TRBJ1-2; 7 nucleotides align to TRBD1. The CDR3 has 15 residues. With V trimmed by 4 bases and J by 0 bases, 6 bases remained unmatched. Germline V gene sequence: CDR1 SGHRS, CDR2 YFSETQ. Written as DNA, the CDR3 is TGCGCCAGCAGCACCTGGACAGGAGCTAACTATGGCTACACCTTC. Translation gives CASSTWTGANYGYTF.

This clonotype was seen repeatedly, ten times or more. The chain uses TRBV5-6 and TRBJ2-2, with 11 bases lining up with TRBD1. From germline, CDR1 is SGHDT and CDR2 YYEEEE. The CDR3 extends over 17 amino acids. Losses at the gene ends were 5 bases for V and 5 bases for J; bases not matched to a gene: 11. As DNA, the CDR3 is TGTGCCAGCAGTTCGACGGACAGGGGGCATCGGACCGGGGAGCTGTTTTTT. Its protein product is CASSSTDRGHRTGELFF. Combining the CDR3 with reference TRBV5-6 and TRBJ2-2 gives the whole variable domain DAGVTQSPTHLIKTRGQQVTLRCSPKSGHDTVSWYQQALGQGPQFIFQYYEEEERQRGNFPDRFSGHQFPNYSSELNVNALLLGDSALYLCASSSTDRGHRTGELFFGEGSRLTVL.

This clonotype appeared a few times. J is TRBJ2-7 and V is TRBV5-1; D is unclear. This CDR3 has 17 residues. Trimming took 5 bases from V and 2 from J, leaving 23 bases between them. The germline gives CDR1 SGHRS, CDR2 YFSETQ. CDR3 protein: CASSSRPVGQVTYEQYF. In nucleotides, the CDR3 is TGCGCCAGCAGTTCCCGTCCTGTAGGGCAGGTAACCTACGAGCAGTACTTC.

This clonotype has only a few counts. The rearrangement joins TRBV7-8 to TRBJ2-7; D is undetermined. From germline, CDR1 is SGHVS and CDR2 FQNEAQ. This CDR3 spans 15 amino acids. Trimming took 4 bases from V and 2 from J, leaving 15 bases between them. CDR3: CASSWHRTATYEQYF. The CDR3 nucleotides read TGTGCCAGCAGCTGGCATCGGACGGCTACCTACGAGCAGTACTTC. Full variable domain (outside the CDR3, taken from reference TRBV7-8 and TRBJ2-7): GAGVSQSPRYKVAKRGQDVALRCDPISGHVSLFWYQQALGQGPEFLTYFQNEAQLDKSGLPSDRFFAERPEGSVSTLKIQRTQQEDSAVYLCASSWHRTATYEQYFGPGTRLTVT.

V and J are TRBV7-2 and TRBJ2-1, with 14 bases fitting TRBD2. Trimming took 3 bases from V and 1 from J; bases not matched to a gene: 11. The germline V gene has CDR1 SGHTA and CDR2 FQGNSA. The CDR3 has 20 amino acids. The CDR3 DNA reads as TGTGCCAGCAGCTTTGCGACCGGGACTAGCGGGGGACTTTCCTACAATGAGCAGTTCTTC. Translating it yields CASSFATGTSGGLSYNEQFF.

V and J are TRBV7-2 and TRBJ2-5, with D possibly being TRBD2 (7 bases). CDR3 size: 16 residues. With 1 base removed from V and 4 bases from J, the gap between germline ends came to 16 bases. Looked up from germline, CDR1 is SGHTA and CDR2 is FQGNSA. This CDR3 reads CASSLVGAGVPETQYF. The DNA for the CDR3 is TGTGCCAGCAGCTTAGTGGGGGCGGGAGTTCCAGAGACCCAGTACTTC.

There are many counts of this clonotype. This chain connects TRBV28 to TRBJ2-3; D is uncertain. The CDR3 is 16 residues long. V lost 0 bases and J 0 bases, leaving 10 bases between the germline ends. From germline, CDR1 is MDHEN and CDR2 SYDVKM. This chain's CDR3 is CASSLWPTKSTDTQYF. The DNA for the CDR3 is TGTGCCAGCAGTTTATGGCCAACGAAGAGCACAGATACGCAGTATTTT.

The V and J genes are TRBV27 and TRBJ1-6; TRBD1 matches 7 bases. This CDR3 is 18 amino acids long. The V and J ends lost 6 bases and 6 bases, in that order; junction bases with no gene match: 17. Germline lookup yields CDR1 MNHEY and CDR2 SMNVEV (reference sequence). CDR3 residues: CASRRQGSHSLINSPLHF. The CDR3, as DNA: TGTGCCAGCAGAAGACAGGGATCGCATAGCCTAATTAATTCACCCCTCCACTTT.

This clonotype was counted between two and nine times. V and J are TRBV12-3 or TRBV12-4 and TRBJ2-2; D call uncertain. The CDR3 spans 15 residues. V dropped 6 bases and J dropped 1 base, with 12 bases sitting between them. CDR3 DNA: TGTGCCAGCAGCTTCGACGAGAAGAACACCGGGGAGCTGTTTTTT. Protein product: CASSFDEKNTGELFF.